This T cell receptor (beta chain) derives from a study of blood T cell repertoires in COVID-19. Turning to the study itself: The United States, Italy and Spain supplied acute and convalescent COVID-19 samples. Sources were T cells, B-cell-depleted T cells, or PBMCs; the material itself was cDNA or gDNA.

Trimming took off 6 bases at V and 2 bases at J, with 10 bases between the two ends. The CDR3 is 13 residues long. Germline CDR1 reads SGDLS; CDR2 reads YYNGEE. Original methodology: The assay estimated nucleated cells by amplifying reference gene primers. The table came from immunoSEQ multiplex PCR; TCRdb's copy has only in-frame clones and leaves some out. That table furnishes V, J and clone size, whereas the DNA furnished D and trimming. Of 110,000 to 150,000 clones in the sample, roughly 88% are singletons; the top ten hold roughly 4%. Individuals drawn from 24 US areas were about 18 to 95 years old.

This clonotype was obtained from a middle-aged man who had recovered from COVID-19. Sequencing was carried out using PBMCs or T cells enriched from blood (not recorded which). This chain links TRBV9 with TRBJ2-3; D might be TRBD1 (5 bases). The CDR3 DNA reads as TGTGCCAGCAACGGACACTTCACAGATACGCAGTATTTT. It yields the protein CASNGHFTDTQYF.